This T cell receptor (beta chain) comes out of a study of Graves' ophthalmopathy and Graves' hyperthyroidism. This clonotype came up many times. What it binds is not known. General study results and limits: Most clonotypes expanded in thyroid above 0.001 frequency were present in blood too.

The diagnostic workup employed clinical symptoms, serum thyroxine, TRAb, thyroid ultrasound and orbital computed tomography. Beta-chain TCR CDR3 regions were amplified from RNA transcripts. The workflow started with a first-round RT-PCR run with HTBI primers and then moved on to a second-round multiplex PCR. In TCRdb, the multiplex PCR reads were re-called with MiXCR into one record per CDR3 protein. The sample shows about 57,000 distinct CDR3 sequences, roughly half of them seen only once. The germline V gene has CDR1 SGHRS and CDR2 YFSETQ. J lost 4 bases, V lost 4 bases, and 11 bases had no gene match. CDR3 length: 15 amino acids.

The rearrangement joins TRBV5-1 to TRBJ2-7; TRBD1 aligns across 7 bases. Input material: peripheral blood. This TCR was sampled from an adult woman with Graves' ophthalmopathy. CDR3 sequence reads: CASSKGQTARYEQYF. The CDR3 nucleotides read TGCGCCAGCAGCAAGGGACAGACCGCTCGATACGAGCAGTACTTC.